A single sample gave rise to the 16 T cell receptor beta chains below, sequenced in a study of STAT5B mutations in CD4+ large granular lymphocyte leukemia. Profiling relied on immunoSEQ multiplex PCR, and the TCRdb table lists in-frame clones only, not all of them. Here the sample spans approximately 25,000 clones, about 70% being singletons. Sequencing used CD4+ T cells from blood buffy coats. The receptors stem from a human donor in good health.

CDR3 in amino acids: CASSWSSGYNEQFF. DNA for the CDR3: TGTGCCAGCAGCTGGTCCAGCGGGTACAATGAGCAGTTCTTC. The J gene is TRBJ2-1, the V gene TRBV7-2; the D gene is possibly TRBD2 (6 bases). V lost 4 bases to trimming and J lost 4 bases, with 11 bases between them. In germline, CDR1 is SGHTA, CDR2 FQGNSA. CDR3 length equals 14 residues.

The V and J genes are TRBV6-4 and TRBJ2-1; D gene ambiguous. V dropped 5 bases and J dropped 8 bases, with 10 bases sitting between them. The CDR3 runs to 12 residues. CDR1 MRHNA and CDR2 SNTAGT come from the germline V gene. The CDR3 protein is CASSQDSDEQFF. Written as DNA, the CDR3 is TGTGCCAGCAGTCAAGACTCGGATGAGCAGTTCTTC.

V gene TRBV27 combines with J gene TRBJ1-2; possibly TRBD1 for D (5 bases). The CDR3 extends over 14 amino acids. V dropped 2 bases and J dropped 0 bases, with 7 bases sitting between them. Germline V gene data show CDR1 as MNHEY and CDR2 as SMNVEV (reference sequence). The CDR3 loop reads CASSLQGANYGYTF. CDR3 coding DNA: TGTGCCAGCAGTTTACAGGGAGCTAACTATGGCTACACCTTC.

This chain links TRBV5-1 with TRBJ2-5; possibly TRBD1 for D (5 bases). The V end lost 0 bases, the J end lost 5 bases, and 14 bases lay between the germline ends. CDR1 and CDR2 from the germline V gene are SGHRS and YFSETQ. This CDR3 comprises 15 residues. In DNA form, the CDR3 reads TGCGCCAGCAGCTTGGACCCAGGGCTGGCGGAGACCCAGTACTTC. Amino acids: CASSLDPGLAETQYF.

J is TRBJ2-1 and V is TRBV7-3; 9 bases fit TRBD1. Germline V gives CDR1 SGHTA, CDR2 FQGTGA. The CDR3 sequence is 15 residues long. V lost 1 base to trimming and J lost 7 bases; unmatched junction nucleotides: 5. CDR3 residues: CASSLMGQGANEQFF. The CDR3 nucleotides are TGTGCCAGCAGCTTAATGGGACAGGGAGCGAATGAGCAGTTCTTC.

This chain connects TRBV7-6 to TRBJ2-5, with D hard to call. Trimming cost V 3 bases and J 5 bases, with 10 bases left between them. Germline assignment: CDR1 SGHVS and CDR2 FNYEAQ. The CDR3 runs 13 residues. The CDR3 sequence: CASSFLTGETQYF. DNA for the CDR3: TGTGCCAGCAGCTTTTTAACCGGGGAGACCCAGTACTTC. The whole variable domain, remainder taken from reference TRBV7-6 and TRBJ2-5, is GAGVSQSPRYKVTKRGQDVALRCDPISGHVSLYWYRQALGQGPEFLTYFNYEAQQDKSGLPNDRFSAERPEGSISTLTIQRTEQRDSAMYRCASSFLTGETQYFGPGTRLLVL.

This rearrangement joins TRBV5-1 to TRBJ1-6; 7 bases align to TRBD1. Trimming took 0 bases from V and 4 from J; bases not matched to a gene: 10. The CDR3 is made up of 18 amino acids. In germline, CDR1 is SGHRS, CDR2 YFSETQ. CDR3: CASSLEQGSQRYNSPLHF. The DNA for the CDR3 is TGCGCCAGCAGCTTGGAACAGGGGAGCCAAAGATATAATTCACCCCTCCACTTT.

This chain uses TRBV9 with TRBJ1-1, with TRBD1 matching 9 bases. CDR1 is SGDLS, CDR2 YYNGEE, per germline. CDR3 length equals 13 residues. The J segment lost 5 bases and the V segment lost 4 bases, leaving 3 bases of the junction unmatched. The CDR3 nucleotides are TGTGCCAGCAGCCGGGACAGGGCGACTGAAGCTTTCTTT. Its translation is CASSRDRATEAFF.

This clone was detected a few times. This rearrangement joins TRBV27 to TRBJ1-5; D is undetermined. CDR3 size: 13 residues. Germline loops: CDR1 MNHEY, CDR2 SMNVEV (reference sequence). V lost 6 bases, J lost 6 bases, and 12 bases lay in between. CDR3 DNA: TGTGCCAGCAGCGCTCGATCGACTCAGCCCCAGCATTTT. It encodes CASSARSTQPQHF.

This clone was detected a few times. The CDR3: CASSLAGGPTFF. CDR3 in DNA: TGTGCCAGTAGTCTTGCGGGGGGGCCGACTTTCTTT. J is TRBJ1-1 and V is TRBV19, with D possibly TRBD1 on 6 matching bases. Germline CDR1 is LNHDA and CDR2 is SQIVND (reference sequence). The CDR3 covers 12 residues. Trimming removed 5 bases at V and 12 bases at J, with 16 bases between.

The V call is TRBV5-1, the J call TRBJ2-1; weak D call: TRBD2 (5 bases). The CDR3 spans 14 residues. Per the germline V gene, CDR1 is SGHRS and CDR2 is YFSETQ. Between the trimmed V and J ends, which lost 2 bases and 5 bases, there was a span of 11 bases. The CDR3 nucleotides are TGCGCCAGCAGCTTCTCTACTAGTAACAATGAGCAGTTCTTC. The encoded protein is CASSFSTSNNEQFF.

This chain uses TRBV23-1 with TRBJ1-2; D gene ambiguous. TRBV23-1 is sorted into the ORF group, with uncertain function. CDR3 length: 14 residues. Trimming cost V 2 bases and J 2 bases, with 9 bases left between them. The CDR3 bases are TGCGCCAGCAGTCAAATTGGTGAAAACTATGGCTACACCTTC. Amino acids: CASSQIGENYGYTF.

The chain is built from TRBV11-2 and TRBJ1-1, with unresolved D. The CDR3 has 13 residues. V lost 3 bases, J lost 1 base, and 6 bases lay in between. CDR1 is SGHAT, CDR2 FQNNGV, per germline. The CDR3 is CASSFSRNTEAFF. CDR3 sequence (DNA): TGTGCCAGCAGCTTCTCACGGAACACTGAAGCTTTCTTT.

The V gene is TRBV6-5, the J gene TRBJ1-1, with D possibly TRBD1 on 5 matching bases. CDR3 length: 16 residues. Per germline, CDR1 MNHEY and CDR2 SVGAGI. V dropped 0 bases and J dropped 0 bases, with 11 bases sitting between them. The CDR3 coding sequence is TGTGCCAGCAGTTACTCCCGCGGGACGGTGAACACTGAAGCTTTCTTT. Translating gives CASSYSRGTVNTEAFF.

CDR3 residues: CASSPLDRVPLAKNIQYF. In DNA, the CDR3 is TGTGCCAGCAGTCCTCTCGACAGGGTCCCCCTAGCCAAAAACATTCAGTACTTC. The rearrangement uses TRBV28 and TRBJ2-4; the match to TRBD1 covers 7 bases. The V gene's germline CDR1 is MDHEN and CDR2 SYDVKM. CDR3 length: 18 residues. V dropped 5 bases and J dropped 0; count of bases not matched to a gene: 13.

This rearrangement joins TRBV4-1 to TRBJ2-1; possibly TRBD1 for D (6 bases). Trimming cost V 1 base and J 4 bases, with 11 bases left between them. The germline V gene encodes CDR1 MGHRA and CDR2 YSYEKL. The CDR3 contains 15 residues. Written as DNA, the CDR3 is TGCGCCAGCAGCCAAGGTACAGGGAGATACAATGAGCAGTTCTTC. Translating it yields CASSQGTGRYNEQFF.